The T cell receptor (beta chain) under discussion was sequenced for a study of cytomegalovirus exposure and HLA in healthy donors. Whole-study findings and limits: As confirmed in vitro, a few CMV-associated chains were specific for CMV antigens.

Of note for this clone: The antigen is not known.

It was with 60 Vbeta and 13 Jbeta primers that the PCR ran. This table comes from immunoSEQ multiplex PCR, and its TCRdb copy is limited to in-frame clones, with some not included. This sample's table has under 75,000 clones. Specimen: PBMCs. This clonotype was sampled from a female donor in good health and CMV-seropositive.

The CDR3 bases are TGTGCCAGCAGACTGACTAGCGGGAGGTTCAATGAGCAGTTCTTC. Translation: CASRLTSGRFNEQFF. The gene calls are TRBV6-5 and TRBJ2-1; TRBD2 matches 13 bases. The germline gives CDR1 MNHEY, CDR2 SVGAGI. The junction had 5 bases not matched to a gene; V was cut back by 6 bases and J by 6 bases. The length of the CDR3 is 15 residues.